The 18 T cell receptor beta chains below all came from one sample that was sequenced in a study of CD8+ T cells in alopecia areata. Indicated treatment: oral pan-JAK inhibitor, 5-10 mg twice daily. Extraction of RNA preceded its reverse transcription into cDNA, which served as the sequencing template. The repertoire was sequenced with immunoSEQ multiplex PCR; TCRdb's copy has only in-frame clones and lacks some. The table records about 88,000 clones, roughly 46% of them present only once. Sample: CD8+ T cells sorted from blood, taken at week 24, from a patient treated with tofacitinib. These TCRs come from a human donor with alopecia areata.

This clone was detected a few times. The V gene is TRBV27, the J gene TRBJ2-3; no reliable D call. Deletions cut 3 bases from V and 4 bases from J, with 11 bases between. This CDR3 has 14 residues. CDR1 is MNHEY and CDR2 is SMNVEV in the germline V gene (reference sequence). DNA of the CDR3: TGTGCCAGCAGTTTTCACCCGCGAGCAGATACGCAGTATTTT. This sequence encodes CASSFHPRADTQYF.

The J gene is TRBJ1-4, the V gene TRBV9; a weak D match, TRBD1 (5 bases). Trimming pared 5 bases from V and 8 bases from J, leaving 16 bases between. CDR3 length: 14 amino acids. Looked up from germline, CDR1 is SGDLS and CDR2 is YYNGEE. The CDR3: CASSPGALREKLFF. The DNA for the CDR3 is TGTGCCAGCAGTCCCGGGGCTTTACGGGAAAAACTGTTTTTT.

This clone appeared a few times. V gene TRBV10-3 combines with J gene TRBJ2-4, with D possibly TRBD1 on 5 matching bases. The germline CDR1 and CDR2 sequences are ENHRY and SYGVKD. This CDR3 spans 16 amino acids. The V gene lost 3 bases and the J gene lost 6 bases, with 18 bases spanning the gap. The CDR3 loop reads CAISESSGVGVNIQYF. The CDR3 DNA reads as TGTGCCATCAGTGAATCCAGTGGTGTAGGGGTAAACATTCAGTACTTC.

V gene TRBV5-1 combines with J gene TRBJ2-5; D is possibly TRBD1 (6 bases). Trimming shortened V by 2 bases and J by 4 bases, and 15 bases separated the two germline ends. Germline V gene lookup returns CDR1 SGHRS and CDR2 YFSETQ. This CDR3 region has 15 residues. The CDR3 nucleotides are TGCGCCAGCAGCTTCACAGGGCCACTCGCAGAGACCCAGTACTTC. Translated: CASSFTGPLAETQYF.

This sequence joins TRBV5-6 and TRBJ2-5; D is undetermined. The CDR3 is made up of 14 amino acids. Germline CDR1 SGHDT, CDR2 YYEEEE. V lost 5 bases, J lost 4 bases, and 15 bases lay in between. The CDR3 loop reads CASRRNGFLETQYF. CDR3 DNA: TGTGCCAGCAGGCGCAACGGGTTTTTAGAGACCCAGTACTTC.

In this sample, this clone turned up a few times. The chain has TRBV7-8 and TRBJ1-5; 9 positions match TRBD1. Germline V gives CDR1 SGHVS, CDR2 FQNEAQ. V trimming: 4 bases; J trimming: 7 bases; junction bases outside the gene matches: 5. The CDR3 runs to 14 residues. The CDR3 bases are TGTGCCAGCAGCTCACGACAGGGGGACCAGCCCCAGCATTTT. Its protein product is CASSSRQGDQPQHF. Full variable domain (rest looked up from reference TRBV7-8 and TRBJ1-5): GAGVSQSPRYKVAKRGQDVALRCDPISGHVSLFWYQQALGQGPEFLTYFQNEAQLDKSGLPSDRFFAERPEGSVSTLKIQRTQQEDSAVYLCASSSRQGDQPQHFGDGTRLSIL.

This clone was detected once. V gene TRBV9 combines with J gene TRBJ1-4; D call uncertain. There are 12 residues in the CDR3. Germline V CDR1 and CDR2: SGDLS, YYNGEE. Trimming removed 3 bases at V and 13 bases at J, with 13 bases between. CDR3 amino acids: CASSGTEGGLFF. In nucleotides, the CDR3 is TGTGCCAGCAGCGGAACAGAGGGCGGACTGTTTTTT.

This chain joins TRBV7-9 and TRBJ1-2; D remains unclear. With 1 base removed from V and 2 bases from J, the gap between germline ends came to 11 bases. The CDR3 is 15 amino acids. Per the germline V gene, CDR1 is SEHNR and CDR2 is FQNEAQ (reference sequence). CDR3 sequence (DNA): TGTGCCAGCAGCTTAGACGGCAGGAGGAACTATGGCTACACCTTC. Amino acids: CASSLDGRRNYGYTF.

The rearrangement joins TRBV30 to TRBJ2-3; TRBD1 matches 9 bases. This CDR3 comprises 14 residues. The germline V gene encodes CDR1 GTSNPN and CDR2 SVGIG (reference sequence). J lost 6 bases, V lost 0 bases, and 4 bases had no gene match. As DNA, the CDR3 is TGTGCCTGGAGTGTGGGACAGGGAGGGGATACGCAGTATTTT. It codes for CAWSVGQGGDTQYF.

The V and J genes are TRBV30 and TRBJ2-7, with TRBD1 matching 10 bases. Germline trimming cut 2 bases from V and 3 bases from J; bases unmatched to any gene: 7. The CDR3 sequence is 15 residues long. The germline CDR1 and CDR2 sequences are GTSNPN and SVGIG (reference sequence). In DNA, the CDR3 is TGTGCCTGGAGTCATGGACAGGGGGAACTCTACGAGCAGTACTTC. This codes for CAWSHGQGELYEQYF.

This clone was found a few times. V usage is TRBV27 and J usage is TRBJ2-5; no reliable D call. Trimming pared 5 bases from V and 2 bases from J, leaving 9 bases between. CDR3 length: 13 amino acids. CDR1 is MNHEY and CDR2 is SMNVEV in the germline V gene (reference sequence). This CDR3 reads CASSNSGQETQYF. The CDR3 DNA is TGTGCCAGCAGTAACTCTGGGCAAGAGACCCAGTACTTC.

The rearrangement links TRBV7-2 to TRBJ2-5; D gene ambiguous. The CDR3 sequence is 11 residues long. Trimming removed 6 bases at V and 5 bases at J, with 7 bases between. Germline V lookup: CDR1 SGHTA, CDR2 FQGNSA. CDR3 residues: CASRLRETQYF. Written as DNA, the CDR3 is TGTGCCAGCAGACTTCGGGAGACCCAGTACTTC.

This chain connects TRBV7-9 to TRBJ2-7; possibly TRBD2 for D (5 bases). The germline V gene encodes CDR1 SEHNR and CDR2 FQNEAQ (reference sequence). CDR3 length: 17 residues. The germline V and J ends were trimmed by 8 bases and 0 bases, with 23 bases remaining between them. The CDR3 sequence is CASVGEGLGESSYEQYF. The CDR3 coding sequence is TGTGCCAGCGTTGGAGAAGGACTTGGAGAGTCCTCCTACGAGCAGTACTTC. Complete variable domain (other parts from reference TRBV7-9 and TRBJ2-7): DTGVSQNPRHKITKRGQNVTFRCDPISEHNRLYWYRQTLGQGPEFLTYFQNEAQLEKSRLLSDRFSAERPKGSFSTLEIQRTEQGDSAMYLCASVGEGLGESSYEQYFGPGTRLTVT.

This clone was detected a few times. The chain has TRBV4-1 and TRBJ2-3, with D possibly TRBD1 on 6 matching bases. The germline V and J ends were trimmed by 4 bases and 3 bases, with 23 bases remaining between them. Germline values: CDR1 MGHRA, CDR2 YSYEKL. This CDR3 spans 18 amino acids. The CDR3 spells CASSPFPRTAIGTDTQYF. CDR3 sequence (DNA): TGCGCCAGCAGCCCTTTCCCGAGGACAGCAATTGGAACAGATACGCAGTATTTT.

The rearrangement links TRBV15 to TRBJ2-6; TRBD1 or TRBD2 may be the D gene (5 bases each). V was clipped by 2 bases and J by 0 bases, with 14 bases between them. The CDR3 runs to 18 residues. Germline V gene data show CDR1 as LNHNV and CDR2 as YYDKDF (reference sequence). CDR3 sequence reads: CATSRIRGSLSGANVLTF. CDR3 bases: TGTGCCACCAGCAGAATCCGGGGCAGCCTCTCTGGGGCCAACGTCCTGACTTTC.

This clone was seen a handful of times. The CDR3 loop is CASSGRGSSREQYF. The CDR3 region has the DNA TGTGCCAGCAGCGGCAGGGGTTCCAGTCGGGAGCAGTACTTC. The genes are TRBV9 and TRBJ2-7; D might be TRBD1 (6 bases). This CDR3 has 14 residues. In germline, CDR1 is SGDLS, CDR2 YYNGEE. The V gene lost 3 bases and the J gene lost 7 bases, with 17 bases spanning the gap.

V gene TRBV5-6 combines with J gene TRBJ1-3; D gene uncertain. V was shortened by 0 bases and J by 0 bases, with 7 bases between the two germline ends. The CDR3 runs 15 residues. Germline V gives CDR1 SGHDT, CDR2 YYEEEE. The CDR3 here is CASSLGLSSGNTIYF. CDR3 DNA sequence: TGTGCCAGCAGCTTGGGGTTGAGCTCTGGAAACACCATATATTTT.

This clone was observed a few times. The chain employs TRBV6-5 and TRBJ2-1; D remains unclear. The CDR3 is 15 amino acids. V dropped 0 bases and J dropped 6 bases, with 12 bases sitting between them. Germline V lookup: CDR1 MNHEY, CDR2 SVGAGI. DNA of the CDR3: TGTGCCAGCAGTTACTCAGGAATAGTTAGCAATGAGCAGTTCTTC. Protein: CASSYSGIVSNEQFF.